This T cell receptor (beta chain) was identified during a study of blood T cell repertoires in COVID-19. Deletions cut 7 bases from V and 6 bases from J, with 11 bases between. The CDR3 is made up of 12 amino acids. The germline CDR1 and CDR2 sequences are MNHNY and SVGAGI (reference sequence). Profiling relied on immunoSEQ multiplex PCR, and the TCRdb table lists in-frame clones only, not all of them. In the table there are some 73,000 clones, approximately 86% of which are singletons. The clonotype was recovered from a woman in her sixties or seventies with acute or convalescent COVID-19. Sequenced input: peripheral blood. The gene calls are TRBV6-6 and TRBJ2-3; D is perhaps TRBD2 (5 bases). The CDR3 sequence: CASTLLGDTQYF. CDR3 nucleotides: TGTGCCAGCACCCTACTAGGGGATACGCAGTATTTT.